These 25 T cell receptor beta chains were all obtained from the same sample, sequenced in a study of technical replicates of blood from four donors. Clones were sequenced by immunoSEQ multiplex PCR, and TCRdb holds only the in-frame ones, with some missing. The data hold tens of thousands of clones, with 91% observed a single time. The specimen sequenced was T cells isolated from PBMCs. The receptors shown here come from a human donor in good health. Some clones in this sample may be carry-over from other donors' samples.

V and J are TRBV4-3 and TRBJ2-1, with 10 bases that match TRBD2. The CDR3 has 16 amino acids. V was pared by 1 base and J by 0 bases, with 0 bases of the junction left unmatched. The germline V gene has CDR1 LGHNA and CDR2 YSLEER. Written as DNA, the CDR3 is TGCGCCAGCAGCCAAGGACTAGCGGGCTCCTACAATGAGCAGTTCTTC. This translates into CASSQGLAGSYNEQFF.

The rearrangement links TRBV7-8 to TRBJ2-1; the match to TRBD2 covers 9 bases. The CDR3 totals 15 residues. CDR1 is SGHVS, CDR2 FQNEAQ, per germline. V shed 1 base and J 4 bases; nucleotides not matched to a gene: 2. The CDR3 spells CASSLELAGYNEQFF. For the CDR3, the DNA is TGTGCCAGCAGCTTAGAGCTAGCGGGGTACAATGAGCAGTTCTTC.

The chain has TRBV2 and TRBJ2-5; D unresolved. The V gene lost 11 bases and the J gene lost 5 bases, with 12 bases spanning the gap. CDR3 size: 11 residues. Looked up from germline, CDR1 is SNHLY and CDR2 is FYNNEI. The DNA for the CDR3 is TGTGCCGGCCTAGTTGCTGAGACCCAGTACTTC. This translates into CAGLVAETQYF.

CDR3 sequence reads: CASRAMGLAGSEAFF. As DNA, the CDR3 is TGTGCCAGCAGAGCAATGGGCTTAGCGGGGTCTGAAGCTTTCTTT. The V call is TRBV9, the J call TRBJ1-1; no firm D call. This CDR3 is 15 amino acids long. Between the trimmed V and J ends, which lost 5 bases and 6 bases, there was a span of 20 bases. Germline V gene sequence: CDR1 SGDLS, CDR2 YYNGEE. Supplemented by reference TRBV9 and TRBJ1-1, the full variable domain reads DSGVTQTPKHLITATGQRVTLRCSPRSGDLSVYWYQQSLDQGLQFLIQYYNGEERAKGNILERFSAQQFPDLHSELNLSSLELGDSALYFCASRAMGLAGSEAFFGQGTRLTVV.

The DNA of the CDR3 is TGTGCCAGCAGCCCCACGACTAGCGGGATTTTCAATGAGCAGTTCTTC. Its translation is CASSPTTSGIFNEQFF. This chain links TRBV11-2 with TRBJ2-1; 11 bases align to TRBD2. CDR1 is SGHAT, CDR2 FQNNGV, per germline. The CDR3 is 16 residues long. Trimming took 5 bases from V and 6 from J; bases not matched to a gene: 9.

The CDR3 DNA follows: TGTGCCAGCAGTTACTCTCCCAGGGAGCAGTTCTTC. Translation: CASSYSPREQFF. This chain uses TRBV27 with TRBJ2-1; D call uncertain. In germline, CDR1 is MNHEY, CDR2 SMNVEV (reference sequence). Trimming shortened V by 4 bases and J by 10 bases, and 11 bases separated the two germline ends. The length of the CDR3 is 12 residues.

The chain recombines TRBV19 with TRBJ2-5; tentatively, D is TRBD2 (6 bases). The V and J ends lost 5 bases and 4 bases respectively, with 17 bases between them. Looked up from germline, CDR1 is LNHDA and CDR2 is SQIVND (reference sequence). The CDR3 sequence is 15 residues long. The CDR3 is CASSLGQGGGETQYF. CDR3 coding DNA: TGTGCCAGTAGTTTGGGCCAGGGAGGCGGAGAGACCCAGTACTTC.

This chain connects TRBV7-9 to TRBJ2-7, with D perhaps TRBD1 (5 bases). The V end was cut by 3 bases, the J end by 5 bases, with 20 bases between. This CDR3 has 16 residues. Germline V lookup: CDR1 SEHNR, CDR2 FQNEAQ (reference sequence). The CDR3 is CASSFLLWGSGDEQYF. CDR3 DNA sequence: TGTGCCAGCAGCTTTCTTCTTTGGGGCAGTGGGGACGAGCAGTACTTC.

This clone was seen once. The V call is TRBV6-4, the J call TRBJ2-3, with TRBD1 identical over 8 bases. After removal of 5 bases from V and 2 bases from J, the junction contained 6 bases not matched to a gene. From germline, CDR1 is MRHNA and CDR2 SNTAGT. The CDR3 length is 15 residues. CDR3 residues: CASSPTGDPTDTQYF. Here the CDR3 DNA reads TGTGCCAGCAGTCCGACAGGGGACCCCACAGATACGCAGTATTTT.

This chain joins TRBV19 and TRBJ2-5, with 10 nucleotides matching TRBD2. Germline CDR1 is LNHDA and CDR2 is SQIVND (reference sequence). The CDR3 consists of 15 residues. With 5 bases clipped from V and 1 base from J, the junction kept 4 bases outside the gene matches. The CDR3 sequence: CASSRTSGFQETQYF. In DNA, the CDR3 is TGTGCCAGTAGTCGGACTAGCGGATTCCAAGAGACCCAGTACTTC.

The chain recombines TRBV18 with TRBJ1-1, with D possibly being TRBD1 (5 bases). Germline lookup yields CDR1 KGHSH and CDR2 LQKENI. The V gene lost 0 bases and the J gene lost 6 bases, with 11 bases spanning the gap. The CDR3 is 14 residues long. Here the CDR3 reads CASSPPGGGAEAFF. The DNA of the CDR3 is TGTGCCAGCTCACCACCGGGGGGGGGAGCTGAAGCTTTCTTT.

This clone was seen just once. V and J are TRBV9 and TRBJ2-1; 11 bases fit TRBD2. CDR1 and CDR2 from the germline V gene are SGDLS and YYNGEE. The CDR3 extends over 15 amino acids. V lost 3 bases to trimming and J lost 3 bases; unmatched junction nucleotides: 2. CDR3: CASSGSGRVYNEQFF. As DNA, the CDR3 is TGTGCCAGCAGCGGTAGCGGGAGGGTCTACAATGAGCAGTTCTTC.

The chain combines TRBV10-3 with TRBJ2-7; TRBD1 agrees at 10 bases. J was trimmed by 5 bases and V by 4 bases; bases with no gene match: 5. CDR1 and CDR2 from the germline V gene are ENHRY and SYGVKD. The CDR3 contains 14 residues. This CDR3 is CAISGGTGEDEQYF. For the CDR3, the DNA is TGTGCCATCAGTGGCGGGACAGGGGAAGACGAGCAGTACTTC.

The CDR3 DNA reads as TGTGCCAGCAGCTTATTAACAGGGAGAGAAGCTGGGGCCAACGTCCTGACTTTC. This gives the protein CASSLLTGREAGANVLTF. The V and J genes are TRBV7-9 and TRBJ2-6, with TRBD1 as a possible D gene (6 bases). CDR3 length: 18 amino acids. CDR1 is SEHNR, CDR2 FQNEAQ, per germline (reference sequence). The V end lost 2 bases, the J end lost 2 bases, and 16 bases lay between the germline ends.

The chain couples TRBV27 to TRBJ2-3; D remains ambiguous. V was shortened by 5 bases and J by 0 bases, with 6 bases between the two germline ends. The CDR3 contains 13 residues. The germline CDR1 and CDR2 sequences are MNHEY and SMNVEV (reference sequence). The CDR3 DNA is TGTGCCAGCAGTACACCTAGCACAGATACGCAGTATTTT. Its protein is CASSTPSTDTQYF.

The rearrangement uses TRBV6-5 and TRBJ2-7; 8 positions match TRBD1. The germline gives CDR1 MNHEY, CDR2 SVGAGI. The CDR3 runs 15 residues. Trimming cost V 6 bases and J 2 bases; bases outside gene matches: 9. As DNA, the CDR3 is TGTGCCAGCAGGCCCGAGGACAGGGAGACCTACGAGCAGTACTTC. Encoded protein: CASRPEDRETYEQYF.

This rearrangement joins TRBV5-6 to TRBJ2-5; weak D call: TRBD2 (6 bases). The DNA matches TRBJ2-7 better at its end, which makes the J call doubtful. In germline, CDR1 is SGHDT, CDR2 YYEEEE. This CDR3 spans 14 amino acids. In nucleotides, the CDR3 is TGTGCCAGCAGCTCAGGCGGGATCTACTACGAGCAGTACTTC. Protein sequence: CASSSGGIYYEQYF.

The rearrangement joins TRBV5-4 to TRBJ1-1; no firm D call. Trimming took off 0 bases at V and 2 bases at J, with 11 bases between the two ends. Germline assignment: CDR1 SGHNT and CDR2 YYREEE (reference sequence). The CDR3 consists of 15 residues. CDR3 amino acids: CASSLALEGNTEAFF. For the CDR3, the DNA is TGTGCCAGCAGCTTGGCCTTGGAGGGAAACACTGAAGCTTTCTTT.

This chain connects TRBV10-3 to TRBJ2-5; 13 bases are shared with TRBD2. CDR3 length equals 16 residues. Trimming removed 3 bases from V and 2 bases from J; junction bases left unmatched: 3. Per the germline V gene, CDR1 is ENHRY and CDR2 is SYGVKD. The CDR3 nucleotides read TGTGCCATCAGTGAATCGACTAGCGGGGGGCAAGAGACCCAGTACTTC. This sequence encodes CAISESTSGGQETQYF.

The rearrangement links TRBV29-1 to TRBJ1-2, with 7 bases lining up with TRBD1. There are 13 residues in the CDR3. V lost 3 bases and J lost 6; bases outside the gene matches: 7. Germline V gives CDR1 SQVTM, CDR2 ANQGSEA. CDR3 sequence: CSVDGSGGDGYTF. CDR3 nucleotide sequence: TGCAGCGTTGATGGGTCAGGGGGTGATGGCTACACCTTC.

The chain links TRBV10-3 to TRBJ2-3; tentatively, D is TRBD2 (5 bases). The CDR3 has 12 amino acids. The V gene's germline CDR1 is ENHRY and CDR2 SYGVKD. V was trimmed by 3 bases and J by 7 bases, leaving 8 bases between them. The CDR3 loop reads CAISDRLNTQYF. The CDR3 coding sequence is TGTGCCATCAGTGACCGACTAAATACGCAGTATTTT.

This rearrangement joins TRBV27 to TRBJ1-4, with D possibly matching TRBD1 (5 bases). V lost 8 bases, J lost 4 bases, and 20 bases lay in between. This CDR3 has 16 amino acids. Germline lookup yields CDR1 MNHEY and CDR2 SMNVEV (reference sequence). CDR3 nucleotides: TGTGCCAGCGGCTTTACCGGGGGGGGTTATAATGAAAAACTGTTTTTT. It is translated as CASGFTGGGYNEKLFF.

This clone was picked up one time. CDR3 sequence reads: CASSLLLAKNIQYF. The CDR3 region has the DNA TGTGCCAGCAGCTTACTACTAGCCAAAAACATTCAGTACTTC. This sequence joins TRBV5-6 and TRBJ2-4, with unresolved D. CDR3 length equals 14 residues. Trimming cost V 2 bases and J 0 bases, with 6 bases left between them. Germline V gene sequence: CDR1 SGHDT, CDR2 YYEEEE.

The chain's CDR3 is CASRPTGRTEAFF. In nucleotides, the CDR3 is TGCGCCAGCAGGCCGACAGGGAGGACTGAAGCTTTCTTT. This sequence joins TRBV10-2 and TRBJ1-1; 7 nucleotides align to TRBD1. Germline assignment: CDR1 WSHSY and CDR2 SAAADI. CDR3 length equals 13 residues. After removal of 6 bases from V and 5 bases from J, the junction contained 6 bases not matched to a gene.

This rearrangement joins TRBV19 to TRBJ1-6, with D perhaps TRBD1 (6 bases). The germline V and J ends were trimmed by 6 bases and 9 bases, with 24 bases remaining between them. The CDR3 extends over 17 amino acids. Germline V gene lookup returns CDR1 LNHDA and CDR2 SQIVND (reference sequence). The CDR3 region is CASRLERQARSSSPLHF. The DNA for the CDR3 is TGTGCCAGTAGGCTAGAAAGACAGGCCCGTAGCTCTTCACCCCTCCACTTT.